Following are 28 T cell receptor beta chains from one sample sequenced in a study of identical twins. One entry per CDR3 protein, called by TCRdb with MiXCR from the 5' RACE reads. The sample includes roughly 260,000 distinct CDR3 sequences, 7.5% of them seen just once. This sample was shared with a second study, whose subject was yellow fever vaccine responses in identical twins.

Sequenced input: CD8+ T cells sorted from blood. These receptors all stem from a woman aged 18-29 years in good health.

The chain links TRBV5-3 to TRBJ2-2; either TRBD1 or TRBD2 may fit D (5 bases each). TRBV5-3 is an ORF, with its function uncertain. The CDR3 has 15 residues. V was pared by 7 bases and J by 1 base, with 14 bases between. Here the CDR3 reads CARCGGKMNTGELFF. The CDR3 coding sequence is TGTGCCAGATGTGGGGGAAAGATGAACACCGGGGAGCTGTTTTTT.

This clonotype has at least ten counts. This chain uses TRBV5-1 with TRBJ1-2; D ambiguous. This CDR3 is built from 14 residues. V lost 4 bases, J lost 4 bases, and 14 bases lay in between. Per germline, CDR1 SGHRS and CDR2 YFSETQ. CDR3 region: CASSRRAIGYGYTF. The CDR3 coding sequence is TGCGCCAGCAGCAGGCGGGCCATCGGCTATGGCTACACCTTC.

This clonotype has at least ten counts. The chain's CDR3 is CATSDSRNTGELFF. CDR3 nucleotide sequence: TGTGCCACCAGCGACAGTAGGAACACCGGGGAGCTGTTTTTT. The chain carries TRBV24-1 and TRBJ2-2, with D maybe TRBD1 (5 bases). V was trimmed by 7 bases and J by 1 base, leaving 9 bases between them. CDR3 length: 14 amino acids. In germline, CDR1 is KGHDR, CDR2 SFDVKD.

This clonotype has only a few counts. V and J are TRBV27 and TRBJ2-3, with D possibly TRBD2 on 6 matching bases. V was pared by 7 bases and J by 2 bases, with 10 bases between. The germline V gene has CDR1 MNHEY and CDR2 SMNVEV (reference sequence). CDR3 length equals 13 residues. In nucleotides, the CDR3 is TGTGCCAGCAAAGGACTACTCACAGATACGCAGTATTTT. This codes for CASKGLLTDTQYF.

The chain carries TRBV10-3 and TRBJ2-7; D is unresolved. V lost 0 bases and J lost 4, with 7 bases in between. CDR1 and CDR2 from the germline V gene are ENHRY and SYGVKD. This CDR3 is 13 amino acids long. The CDR3 is CAISESLVYEQYF. The CDR3 DNA reads as TGTGCCATCAGTGAGTCCCTGGTATACGAGCAGTACTTC.

The V gene is TRBV25-1, the J gene TRBJ2-7; D gene unclear. The CDR3 consists of 11 residues. CDR1 MGHDK and CDR2 SYGVNS come from the germline V gene. V was shortened by 3 bases and J by 2 bases, with 2 bases between the two germline ends. CDR3 sequence reads: CASSDTYEQYF. CDR3 nucleotides: TGTGCCAGCAGTGATACCTACGAGCAGTACTTC.

The chain combines TRBV10-2 with TRBJ1-1; D is ambiguous. Germline CDR1 is WSHSY and CDR2 is SAAADI. The CDR3 spans 13 residues. With 2 bases removed from V and 0 bases from J, the gap between germline ends came to 4 bases. The CDR3 sequence is CASSEALNTEAFF. The CDR3, as DNA: TGCGCCAGCAGTGAGGCTTTGAACACTGAAGCTTTCTTT.

CDR3 in amino acids: CASSPGRNEKLFF. DNA for the CDR3: TGCGCCAGCAGTCCGGGACGGAATGAAAAACTGTTTTTT. This chain joins TRBV10-1 and TRBJ1-4; D might be TRBD1 (5 bases). CDR3 length: 13 amino acids. CDR1 is WNHNN and CDR2 is SYGVQD in the germline V gene (reference sequence). Trimming took off 5 bases at V and 5 bases at J, with 9 bases between the two ends.

The chain is built from TRBV7-2 and TRBJ1-2, with 7 positions matching TRBD1. This CDR3 spans 16 amino acids. Germline V gene lookup returns CDR1 SGHTA and CDR2 FQGNSA. V lost 0 bases and J lost 1; bases outside the gene matches: 5. CDR3 bases: TGTGCCAGCAGCTTAGCGCAGGGGGTCCTTAACTATGGCTACACCTTC. Translated: CASSLAQGVLNYGYTF.

This clonotype was detected only a few times. The genes are TRBV13 and TRBJ2-1; 7 bases line up with TRBD1. CDR1 PRHDT and CDR2 FYEKMQ come from the germline V gene (reference sequence). CDR3 length: 15 amino acids. V was clipped by 5 bases and J by 1 base; unmatched bases: 5. CDR3 in DNA: TGTGCCAGCAGCCCCTGGACAGGATCCTACAATGAGCAGTTCTTC. The encoded protein is CASSPWTGSYNEQFF.

At least ten counts were recorded for this clonotype. This chain connects TRBV29-1 to TRBJ2-7; 8 bases align to TRBD1. The germline V gene has CDR1 SQVTM and CDR2 ANQGSEA. The CDR3 covers 15 residues. The V segment lost 2 bases and the J segment 2 bases; nucleotides outside the gene matches: 8. The CDR3 protein is CSVEPGTGFPYEQYF. In DNA, the CDR3 is TGCAGCGTTGAACCCGGGACAGGATTTCCCTACGAGCAGTACTTC.

Many counts were recorded for this clonotype. The J gene is TRBJ2-2, the V gene TRBV5-1, with D tentatively TRBD1 or TRBD2 (6 bases each). Germline CDR1 is SGHRS and CDR2 is YFSETQ. The V end was cut by 2 bases, the J end by 6 bases, with 11 bases between. This CDR3 spans 14 amino acids. CDR3 nucleotides: TGCGCCAGCAGCTTCACAGGGAGGCCCGGGGAGCTGTTTTTT. Protein sequence: CASSFTGRPGELFF.

This clonotype was detected ten times or more. The gene calls are TRBV4-1 and TRBJ1-5; tentative D call: TRBD1 (6 bases). Between the trimmed V and J ends, which lost 1 base and 6 bases, there was a span of 13 bases. The CDR3 extends over 15 amino acids. From germline, CDR1 is MGHRA and CDR2 YSYEKL. The CDR3 sequence is CASSQAVQGSQPQHF. The CDR3 DNA is TGCGCCAGCAGCCAAGCGGTTCAGGGGAGTCAGCCCCAGCATTTT.

The table lists this clonotype with a few counts. The chain employs TRBV7-9 and TRBJ1-2; D is perhaps TRBD1 (6 bases). This CDR3 is 15 amino acids long. Trimming removed 4 bases at V and 3 bases at J, with 15 bases between. The V gene's germline CDR1 is SEHNR and CDR2 FQNEAQ (reference sequence). The CDR3 coding sequence is TGTGCCAGCAGCTCTTCGGCGGGACAATACTATGGCTACACCTTC. Its translation is CASSSSAGQYYGYTF.

This clonotype showed up just a few times. V usage is TRBV21-1 and J usage is TRBJ2-6; the D segment call TRBD1 is taken from the table without a DNA check. TRBV21-1 is a recognized pseudogene. The CDR3 runs to 19 residues. The chain's CDR3 is CASSPNPTGGNGGANVLTF. In nucleotides, the CDR3 is TGTGCCAGCAGCCCAAACCCGACAGGGGGGAATGGTGGGGCCAACGTCCTGACTTTC.

This clonotype was detected many times. The chain is built from TRBV5-1 and TRBJ2-2, with TRBD2 as a possible D gene (5 bases). In germline, CDR1 is SGHRS, CDR2 YFSETQ. The CDR3 is made up of 16 amino acids. The ends were cut back, 3 bases at V and 0 bases at J, with 12 bases in the middle. In DNA form, the CDR3 reads TGCGCCAGCAGCTCCGCTGCGGGTCCGAACACCGGGGAGCTGTTTTTT. This sequence encodes CASSSAAGPNTGELFF. The full variable domain, rest sourced from reference TRBV5-1 and TRBJ2-2, is KAGVTQTPRYLIKTRGQQVTLSCSPISGHRSVSWYQQTPGQGLQFLFEYFSETQRNKGNFPGRFSGRQFSNSRSEMNVSTLELGDSALYLCASSSAAGPNTGELFFGEGSRLTVL.

This chain joins TRBV12-3 or TRBV12-4 and TRBJ2-1; the match to TRBD2 covers 9 bases. Losses at the gene ends were 4 bases for V and 2 bases for J; bases not matched to a gene: 15. The CDR3 runs to 19 residues. In DNA, the CDR3 is TGTGCCAGCAGTTCTCCGGGGGGTAGCGGGAGTTCGCCCTACAATGAGCAGTTCTTC. Translation: CASSSPGGSGSSPYNEQFF.

The gene calls are TRBV10-3 and TRBJ2-5; TRBD1 matches at 7 bases. The CDR3 has 14 amino acids. The trim removed 4 bases at V and 5 bases at J, leaving 7 bases unmatched. Germline CDR1 reads ENHRY; CDR2 reads SYGVKD. CDR3 in amino acids: CAISGLGGLETQYF. CDR3 in DNA: TGTGCCATCAGTGGGTTAGGGGGCCTGGAGACCCAGTACTTC.

The chain carries TRBV6-1 and TRBJ2-5; possibly TRBD2 for D (6 bases). In germline, CDR1 is MNHNS, CDR2 SASEGT. This CDR3 is 19 amino acids long. Trimming removed 4 bases at V and 0 bases at J, with 24 bases between. The CDR3 is CASSGTGGARTKYQETQYF. In DNA form, the CDR3 reads TGTGCCAGCAGTGGGACTGGCGGGGCGAGGACCAAGTACCAAGAGACCCAGTACTTC.

V gene TRBV20-1 combines with J gene TRBJ2-7; D might be TRBD2 (6 bases). This CDR3 has 14 residues. Germline lookup yields CDR1 DFQATT and CDR2 SNEGSKA (reference sequence). V lost 4 bases, J lost 0 bases, and 13 bases lay in between. CDR3 DNA: TGCAGTGCTAATCCCCGGGGGATCTCCTACGAGCAGTACTTC. Protein sequence: CSANPRGISYEQYF.

The sample holds many counts of this clonotype. In nucleotides, the CDR3 is TGTGCCAGCAGTTGGACAGAGACCTTGTCTGGGGCCAACGTCCTGACTTTC. Amino acids: CASSWTETLSGANVLTF. The V call is TRBV6-5, the J call TRBJ2-6; TRBD1 might be the D (6 bases). The V gene's germline CDR1 is MNHEY and CDR2 SVGAGI. This CDR3 comprises 17 residues. The ends were cut back, 4 bases at V and 1 base at J, with 14 bases in the middle.

This clonotype has just a few counts. The V call is TRBV29-1, the J call TRBJ1-1; D unresolved. Between the trimmed V and J ends, which lost 3 bases and 3 bases, there was a span of 11 bases. This CDR3 contains 13 residues. Germline assignment: CDR1 SQVTM and CDR2 ANQGSEA. The CDR3 nucleotides are TGCAGCGTTGAGTGGGGTCGCGACACTGAAGCTTTCTTT. Protein sequence: CSVEWGRDTEAFF.

V and J are TRBV28 and TRBJ1-5; 9 bases are shared with TRBD1. V trimming: 1 base; J trimming: 5 bases; junction bases outside the gene matches: 3. The germline V gene encodes CDR1 MDHEN and CDR2 SYDVKM. There are 15 residues in the CDR3. The CDR3 sequence is CASSLSGTGYQPQHF. The DNA for the CDR3 is TGTGCCAGCAGTTTATCCGGGACAGGGTATCAGCCCCAGCATTTT.

This clonotype has just a few counts. This chain uses TRBV3-1 with TRBJ1-5; TRBD1 might be the D (5 bases). V lost 5 bases to trimming and J lost 0 bases, with 11 bases between them. The CDR3 is made up of 15 amino acids. Germline V gives CDR1 LGHDT, CDR2 YNNKEL (reference sequence). The CDR3 here is CASSAPGFSNQPQHF. CDR3 sequence (DNA): TGTGCCAGCAGCGCACCAGGGTTTAGCAATCAGCCCCAGCATTTT.

The chain joins TRBV12-3 or TRBV12-4 to TRBJ1-6; D unclear. The CDR3 sequence is 15 residues long. The V end was cut by 3 bases, the J end by 6 bases, with 12 bases between. DNA for the CDR3: TGTGCCAGCAGTTTTGGCGGATTAGGTAATTCACCCCTCCACTTT. Translated: CASSFGGLGNSPLHF.

The V gene is TRBV10-3, the J gene TRBJ2-5; TRBD2 agrees at 9 bases. Looked up from germline, CDR1 is ENHRY and CDR2 is SYGVKD. The CDR3 is made up of 17 amino acids. With 6 bases clipped from V and 2 bases from J, the junction kept 13 bases outside the gene matches. The CDR3 DNA is TGTGCCATCAGCCCGGGGGGCTTGAGCGGGGGGCAAGAGACCCAGTACTTC. The encoded protein is CAISPGGLSGGQETQYF.

The chain has TRBV13 and TRBJ1-1; D not resolved. CDR3 length: 11 amino acids. Deletions cut 6 bases from V and 8 bases from J, with 10 bases between. Germline CDR1 PRHDT, CDR2 FYEKMQ (reference sequence). CDR3 bases: TGTGCCAGCAGGTCACGGTCCGAAGCTTTCTTT. Amino acids: CASRSRSEAFF. The whole variable domain, filled in from reference TRBV13 and TRBJ1-1, reads AAGVIQSPRHLIKEKRETATLKCYPIPRHDTVYWYQQGPGQDPQFLISFYEKMQSDKGSIPDRFSAQQFSDYHSELNMSSLELGDSALYFCASRSRSEAFFGQGTRLTVV.

The V call is TRBV24-1, the J call TRBJ2-4; a weak D match, TRBD2 (5 bases). V was trimmed by 0 bases and J by 6 bases, leaving 8 bases between them. Germline values: CDR1 KGHDR, CDR2 SFDVKD. The CDR3 length is 14 residues. This chain's CDR3 is CATSDLDEGNIQYF. The CDR3 coding sequence is TGTGCCACCAGTGATTTGGATGAGGGAAACATTCAGTACTTC.